This is a list of T cell receptor beta chains from one sample in a study of shared clonotypes between healthy human individuals. Measured with immunoSEQ multiplex PCR; TCRdb has only the in-frame clones, and not every one. The profile covers fewer than 2.5 million clones, with roughly 93% appearing a single time and roughly 0.39% taken by the ten largest. The sequencing input was naive CD4+ T cells from PBMCs. The receptor set was obtained from a man aged 18 to 35 in good health. Some clones in this sample may be carry-over from other donors' samples. CDR3s include the opening cysteine and the closing phenylalanine or tryptophan. The D gene is left open where the match is weak. Clone size is shown for a subset of rows, as once, few, many or a class of expanded clone.

V	D	J	size	length	DNA	CDR3
TRBV28	-	TRBJ2-4	-	15	TGTGCCAGCAGTTTACTGGGTTCGGTAATTTGGATTCAGTACTTC	CASSLLGSVIWIQYF
TRBV7-9	TRBD2	TRBJ2-1	-	16	TGTGCCAGCAGCCCACCTAGCGGGAGGGCCACCAATGAGCAGTTCTTC	CASSPPSGRATNEQFF
TRBV9	TRBD1	TRBJ2-5	-	14	TGTGCCAGCAGCTTAGGGACAGGCGGAGAGACCCAGTACTTC	CASSLGTGGETQYF
TRBV9	TRBD2	TRBJ2-1	-	20	TGTGCCAGCAGCGTAGCGGCGGGGCCTAGCGGGGCCAGCTCCTACAATGAGCAGTTCTTC	CASSVAAGPSGASSYNEQFF
TRBV20-1	-	TRBJ2-7	-	11	TGCAGTGCTCCGACAGTTTACGAGCAGTACTTC	CSAPTVYEQYF
TRBV29-1	-	TRBJ1-4	-	11	TGCAGCGTCCGGATCGGGGAAAAACTGTTTTTT	CSVRIGEKLFF
TRBV7-2	-	TRBJ2-5	-	16	TGTGCCAGCAGCTATTCCACAGGGAGGGGAGCAGAGACCCAGTACTTC	CASSYSTGRGAETQYF
TRBV28	TRBD1	TRBJ2-7	-	20	TGTGCCAGCAGACTTCCCAACAGGGGCCCCGAAACCCCTCCTTCTTACGAGCAGTACTTC	CASRLPNRGPETPPSYEQYF
TRBV6-5	-	TRBJ1-3	-	15	TGTGCCAGCAGACCGGACAGCAGTTTAGGAAACACCATATATTTT	CASRPDSSLGNTIYF
TRBV18	TRBD1	TRBJ1-2	-	13	TGTGCCAGCTCACCCGACAGGGGGGATGGCTACACCTTC	CASSPDRGDGYTF
TRBV28	TRBD2	TRBJ2-3	-	16	TGTGCCAGCAGTTCCCGGGGGACTAGCGCGTTGGATACGCAGTATTTT	CASSSRGTSALDTQYF
TRBV11-2	-	TRBJ2-7	-	15	TGTGCCAGCAGCTTAACCTGGACAGACTCCTACGAGCAGTACTTC	CASSLTWTDSYEQYF
TRBV5-1	TRBD2	TRBJ2-3	-	14	TGCGCCAGCAGCTCGGGAGGTAGCACAGATACGCAGTATTTT	CASSSGGSTDTQYF
TRBV7-9	-	TRBJ1-3	-	15	TGTGCCAGCGCCAGCCAAAAGGGGTGGGGAAACACCATATATTTT	CASASQKGWGNTIYF
TRBV28	-	TRBJ1-5	few	13	TGTGCCAGCAGCACCAGGAGCAATCAGCCCCAGCATTTT	CASSTRSNQPQHF
TRBV6-1	-	TRBJ1-2	-	14	TGTGCCAGCAGTGAAGTTCTTGCGAACTATGGCTACACCTTC	CASSEVLANYGYTF
TRBV6-5	TRBD2	TRBJ2-2	-	14	TGTGCCAGCAGCGCTAGCGGGGTCACCGGGGAGCTGTTTTTT	CASSASGVTGELFF
TRBV28	-	TRBJ1-4	few	11	TGTGCCAGCCGTTTAGAGGAAAAACTGTTTTTT	CASRLEEKLFF
TRBV5-1	TRBD1	TRBJ2-5	-	14	TGCGCCAGCAGCCCGGGACAGGGAGAAGAGACCCAGTACTTC	CASSPGQGEETQYF